The next 4 T cell receptor beta chains were all read from a single sample in a study of cytomegalovirus exposure and HLA in healthy donors. In the PCR, 60 Vbeta and 13 Jbeta primers were used. Produced via immunoSEQ multiplex PCR; TCRdb's table is partial and in-frame only. The top ten hold less than 2% of the sample, which has 120,000 or so clones, around 65% seen once. The sample was PBMCs. Receptors originate from a man aged 18 to 29 in good health and CMV-seronegative.

This clone occurred once. The chain employs TRBV7-2 and TRBJ2-7; no definite D call. V lost 1 base, J lost 2 bases, and 9 bases lay in between. The V gene's germline CDR1 is SGHTA and CDR2 FQGNSA. The CDR3 is 14 amino acids. CDR3 in amino acids: CASSLEAATYEQYF. The CDR3 DNA is TGTGCCAGCAGCTTAGAGGCGGCCACCTACGAGCAGTACTTC.

The gene calls are TRBV7-9 and TRBJ1-1, with D possibly matching TRBD1 (6 bases). Germline V lookup: CDR1 SEHNR, CDR2 FQNEAQ (reference sequence). The CDR3 length is 15 residues. V gave up 0 bases and J gave up 5 bases, with 13 bases separating them. CDR3 DNA: TGTGCCAGCAGCTTAGCGGAGGGGGGGGCAACTGAAGCTTTCTTT. It yields the protein CASSLAEGGATEAFF.

This chain links TRBV28 with TRBJ1-2; TRBD1 matches at 7 bases. J lost 2 bases, V lost 5 bases, and 8 bases had no gene match. Germline assignment: CDR1 MDHEN and CDR2 SYDVKM. This CDR3 has 15 residues. Written as DNA, the CDR3 is TGTGCCAGCAGTCGTCCTGGCAGGGGGAACTATGGCTACACCTTC. Its translation is CASSRPGRGNYGYTF.

The chain has TRBV18 and TRBJ1-5; D is undetermined. Between the trimmed V and J ends, which lost 3 bases and 3 bases, there was a span of 15 bases. CDR1 and CDR2 (germline): KGHSH, LQKENI. The CDR3 covers 16 residues. The CDR3 coding sequence is TGTGCCAGCTCACCCTCAATGGGGAGAGACAATCAGCCCCAGCATTTT. Its protein is CASSPSMGRDNQPQHF.